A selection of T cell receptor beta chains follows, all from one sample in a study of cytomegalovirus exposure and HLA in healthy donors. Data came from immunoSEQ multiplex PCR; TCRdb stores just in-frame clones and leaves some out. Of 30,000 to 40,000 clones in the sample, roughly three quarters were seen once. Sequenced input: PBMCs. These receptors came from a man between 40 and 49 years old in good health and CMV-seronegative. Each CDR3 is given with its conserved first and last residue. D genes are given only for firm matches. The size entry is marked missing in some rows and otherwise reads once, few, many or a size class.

CDR3aa: CAWSEGSRYGYTF; CDR3nt: TGTGCCTGGAGTGAGGGGTCTCGCTATGGCTACACCTTC; abundance: .; d_gene: .; j_gene: TRBJ1-2; v_gene: TRBV30
CDR3aa: CAWVTAGSYEQYF; CDR3nt: TGTGCCTGGGTTACCGCCGGCTCCTACGAGCAGTACTTC; abundance: .; d_gene: .; j_gene: TRBJ2-7; v_gene: TRBV30
CDR3aa: CASSYSLPRAHEQYF; CDR3nt: TGTGCCAGCAGTTACTCCCTTCCGCGCGCCCACGAGCAGTACTTC; abundance: .; d_gene: .; j_gene: TRBJ2-7; v_gene: TRBV6-5
CDR3aa: CASSRQGLTGELFF; CDR3nt: TGTGCCAGCAGCCGTCAGGGTCTCACCGGGGAGCTGTTTTTT; abundance: .; d_gene: .; j_gene: TRBJ2-2; v_gene: TRBV7-2
CDR3aa: CASSGGLTDTQYF; CDR3nt: TGTGCCAGCAGTGGCGGACTCACAGATACGCAGTATTTT; abundance: .; d_gene: .; j_gene: TRBJ2-3; v_gene: TRBV6-4
CDR3aa: CASTTSGASSYEQYF; CDR3nt: TGTGCCAGCACAACAAGCGGGGCGAGCTCCTACGAGCAGTACTTC; abundance: .; d_gene: TRBD2; j_gene: TRBJ2-7; v_gene: TRBV28
CDR3aa: CASSSGTGTSARMTQFF; CDR3nt: TGTGCCAGCAGCTCAGGGACCGGGACTAGCGCCCGTATGACGCAGTTCTTC; abundance: .; d_gene: TRBD2; j_gene: TRBJ2-1; v_gene: TRBV7-2
CDR3aa: CAISGGSWEQYF; CDR3nt: TGTGCCATCAGCGGGGGATCGTGGGAGCAGTACTTC; abundance: .; d_gene: .; j_gene: TRBJ2-7; v_gene: TRBV10-3
CDR3aa: CASSLPSRGGAGDTQYF; CDR3nt: TGTGCCAGCAGCTTACCCTCTCGTGGGGGGGCCGGAGATACGCAGTATTTT; abundance: .; d_gene: .; j_gene: TRBJ2-3; v_gene: TRBV7-8
CDR3aa: CASSRTGDYTGELFF; CDR3nt: TGTGCCAGCAGTCGGACAGGGGATTACACCGGGGAGCTGTTTTTT; abundance: once; d_gene: TRBD1; j_gene: TRBJ2-2; v_gene: TRBV7-2
CDR3aa: CASSQYSGTSGGNYEQYF; CDR3nt: TGCGCCAGCAGCCAATACTCCGGGACTAGCGGGGGCAACTACGAGCAGTACTTC; abundance: .; d_gene: TRBD2; j_gene: TRBJ2-7; v_gene: TRBV4-3
CDR3aa: CAWSLTRGTYGYTF; CDR3nt: TGTGCCTGGAGCCTCACCAGGGGGACCTATGGCTACACCTTC; abundance: once; d_gene: TRBD1; j_gene: TRBJ1-2; v_gene: TRBV30
CDR3aa: CASSQDVRTGGSSYNEQFF; CDR3nt: TGTGCCAGCAGCCAAGATGTACGGACGGGGGGGAGCTCCTACAATGAGCAGTTCTTC; abundance: .; d_gene: TRBD2; j_gene: TRBJ2-1; v_gene: TRBV14
CDR3aa: CASSRGTGGGYEQYF; CDR3nt: TGTGCCAGCAGTCGAGGGACAGGGGGTGGCTACGAGCAGTACTTC; abundance: .; d_gene: TRBD1; j_gene: TRBJ2-7; v_gene: TRBV6-1
CDR3aa: CASTRGGANTEAFF; CDR3nt: TGTGCCAGCACCCGAGGGGGGGCGAACACTGAAGCTTTCTTT; abundance: few; d_gene: .; j_gene: TRBJ1-1; v_gene: TRBV7-9
CDR3aa: CASSYSGQGLNYGYTF; CDR3nt: TGTGCCAGCAGTTACTCTGGACAGGGACTTAACTATGGCTACACCTTC; abundance: .; d_gene: TRBD1; j_gene: TRBJ1-2; v_gene: TRBV6-5
CDR3aa: CASSYPSGYEQYF; CDR3nt: TGTGCCAGCAGCTACCCATCGGGCTACGAGCAGTACTTC; abundance: few; d_gene: .; j_gene: TRBJ2-7; v_gene: TRBV5-4
CDR3aa: CAISESRGGNTIYF; CDR3nt: TGTGCCATCAGTGAGTCCAGGGGTGGAAACACCATATATTTT; abundance: .; d_gene: .; j_gene: TRBJ1-3; v_gene: TRBV10-3
CDR3aa: CASSSGIVEAFF; CDR3nt: TGTGCCAGCAGTTCAGGGATAGTTGAAGCTTTCTTT; abundance: few; d_gene: .; j_gene: TRBJ1-1; v_gene: TRBV6-1
CDR3aa: CSASRGSEQFF; CDR3nt: TGCAGTGCTAGCAGGGGGAGTGAGCAGTTCTTC; abundance: .; d_gene: TRBD1; j_gene: TRBJ2-1; v_gene: TRBV20-1
CDR3aa: CASSGRVAGELFF; CDR3nt: TGTGCCAGCAGCGGCAGGGTAGCCGGGGAGCTGTTTTTT; abundance: few; d_gene: .; j_gene: TRBJ2-2; v_gene: TRBV27
CDR3aa: CASSHLDWNTEAFF; CDR3nt: TGCGCCAGCAGCCACCTCGACTGGAACACTGAAGCTTTCTTT; abundance: large; d_gene: .; j_gene: TRBJ1-1; v_gene: TRBV4-1
CDR3aa: CASSFGSTRENTEAFF; CDR3nt: TGCGCCAGCAGCTTCGGAAGTACCAGGGAGAACACTGAAGCTTTCTTT; abundance: few; d_gene: .; j_gene: TRBJ1-1; v_gene: TRBV5-1
CDR3aa: CASSPDRGNQPQHF; CDR3nt: TGTGCCAGCAGTCCGGACAGGGGCAATCAGCCCCAGCATTTT; abundance: .; d_gene: TRBD1; j_gene: TRBJ1-5; v_gene: TRBV6-1
CDR3aa: CASSQRTGDQPQHF; CDR3nt: TGCGCCAGCAGCCAAAGAACAGGGGATCAGCCCCAGCATTTT; abundance: .; d_gene: TRBD1; j_gene: TRBJ1-5; v_gene: TRBV4-3
CDR3aa: CASSIRGANTEAFF; CDR3nt: TGTGCCAGTAGTATCCGGGGGGCGAACACTGAAGCTTTCTTT; abundance: .; d_gene: .; j_gene: TRBJ1-1; v_gene: TRBV19
CDR3aa: CASRTGTPEGEAFF; CDR3nt: TGTGCCAGCAGAACCGGGACTCCTGAGGGTGAAGCTTTCTTT; abundance: .; d_gene: .; j_gene: TRBJ1-1; v_gene: TRBV28
CDR3aa: CASSYRQGASPLHF; CDR3nt: TGTGCCAGCAGTTATCGACAGGGCGCATCACCCCTCCACTTT; abundance: few; d_gene: TRBD1; j_gene: TRBJ1-6; v_gene: TRBV6-5
CDR3aa: CASSVSSSYEQYF; CDR3nt: TGTGCCAGCAGCGTTTCTAGCTCCTACGAGCAGTACTTC; abundance: .; d_gene: .; j_gene: TRBJ2-7; v_gene: TRBV6-1
CDR3aa: CASSLDSNTGELFF; CDR3nt: TGTGCCAGCAGCTTGGACAGTAACACCGGGGAGCTGTTTTTT; abundance: .; d_gene: .; j_gene: TRBJ2-2; v_gene: TRBV7-9
CDR3aa: CASSFEGANEKLFF; CDR3nt: TGTGCCAGCAGCTTCGAAGGGGCTAATGAAAAACTGTTTTTT; abundance: .; d_gene: .; j_gene: TRBJ1-4; v_gene: TRBV5-4
CDR3aa: CASSLNPSAQETQYF; CDR3nt: TGCGCCAGCAGCTTGAACCCTAGCGCCCAAGAGACCCAGTACTTC; abundance: .; d_gene: .; j_gene: TRBJ2-5; v_gene: TRBV5-1
CDR3aa: CASSVAGGLIYEQYF; CDR3nt: TGTGCCAGCAGTGTAGCGGGGGGTTTGATCTACGAGCAGTACTTC; abundance: .; d_gene: TRBD2; j_gene: TRBJ2-7; v_gene: TRBV9
CDR3aa: CASKPAEQSEQYF; CDR3nt: TGTGCCAGTAAACCGGCGGAGCAATCCGAGCAGTACTTC; abundance: .; d_gene: .; j_gene: TRBJ2-7; v_gene: TRBV19
CDR3aa: CASSLEAEQFF; CDR3nt: TGTGCCAGCAGCTTGGAAGCTGAGCAGTTCTTC; abundance: once; d_gene: .; j_gene: TRBJ2-1; v_gene: TRBV5-4
CDR3aa: CASSPLDIRLVF; CDR3nt: TGTGCCAGCTCACCACTGGACATCAGGCTCGTCTTC; abundance: .; d_gene: .; j_gene: TRBJ2-1; v_gene: TRBV18
CDR3aa: CASSDSGGLYEQYF; CDR3nt: TGTGCCAGCAGTGACTCGGGGGGGCTCTACGAGCAGTACTTC; abundance: .; d_gene: TRBD2; j_gene: TRBJ2-7; v_gene: TRBV2
CDR3aa: CASSSRTSGGRETQYF; CDR3nt: TGTGCCAGCAGCTCCAGGACTAGCGGGGGGCGGGAGACCCAGTACTTC; abundance: .; d_gene: TRBD2; j_gene: TRBJ2-5; v_gene: TRBV7-2
CDR3aa: CAWSGDRNLLGQETQYF; CDR3nt: TGTGCCTGGAGCGGGGACAGGAACCTCCTGGGGCAAGAGACCCAGTACTTC; abundance: .; d_gene: TRBD1; j_gene: TRBJ2-5; v_gene: TRBV30
CDR3aa: CASSFGGYEQYF; CDR3nt: TGCGCCAGCAGCTTCGGGGGTTACGAGCAGTACTTC; abundance: once; d_gene: .; j_gene: TRBJ2-7; v_gene: TRBV5-1
CDR3aa: CASAGRDRSSYEQYF; CDR3nt: TGTGCCAGCGCTGGGAGGGACAGGAGTTCCTACGAGCAGTACTTC; abundance: .; d_gene: .; j_gene: TRBJ2-7; v_gene: TRBV2
CDR3aa: CASSPDRVGKLFF; CDR3nt: TGTGCCAGCAGTCCTGACAGGGTGGGAAAACTGTTTTTT; abundance: .; d_gene: TRBD1; j_gene: TRBJ1-4; v_gene: TRBV28
CDR3aa: CSVTSDRVGNTIYF; CDR3nt: TGCAGCGTTACAAGCGACAGGGTTGGAAACACCATATATTTT; abundance: .; d_gene: TRBD1; j_gene: TRBJ1-3; v_gene: TRBV29-1
CDR3aa: CASSFTASSTDTQYF; CDR3nt: TGTGCTAGCAGCTTCACAGCTTCTAGCACAGATACGCAGTATTTT; abundance: few; d_gene: .; j_gene: TRBJ2-3; v_gene: TRBV7-7
CDR3aa: CASRSGGGTESYEQYF; CDR3nt: TGCGCCAGCAGGAGTGGTGGAGGGACAGAAAGCTACGAGCAGTACTTC; abundance: .; d_gene: .; j_gene: TRBJ2-7; v_gene: TRBV5-1
CDR3aa: CASSSTGGRPGELFF; CDR3nt: TGTGCCAGCAGTTCCACGGGGGGAAGGCCCGGGGAGCTGTTTTTT; abundance: .; d_gene: TRBD2; j_gene: TRBJ2-2; v_gene: TRBV6-5